Shown below are 8 T cell receptor beta chains from a single sample sequenced in a study of blood T cell repertoires in COVID-19. Here immunoSEQ multiplex PCR was the method, and the copy in TCRdb shows in-frame clones only, minus some. The sample carries some 100,000 clones, around 81% recorded once. Sequencing used peripheral blood. The receptor source for this set is a human donor in a cohort sampled during active or convalescent COVID-19.

This chain links TRBV15 with TRBJ2-6; 8 bases are shared with TRBD1. Germline V gene sequence: CDR1 LNHNV, CDR2 YYDKDF (reference sequence). The J segment lost 2 bases and the V segment lost 1 base, leaving 10 bases of the junction unmatched. There are 19 residues in the CDR3. This CDR3 is CATSRGPGQGGPGANVLTF. CDR3 sequence (DNA): TGTGCCACCAGCAGAGGTCCAGGACAGGGAGGTCCTGGGGCCAACGTCCTGACTTTC.

The chain has TRBV10-1 and TRBJ2-7; 8 bases agree with TRBD2. This CDR3 comprises 17 residues. From germline, CDR1 is WNHNN and CDR2 SYGVQD (reference sequence). The V gene end was trimmed by 7 bases and the J gene end by 0 bases; junction bases not matched to a gene: 14. The DNA of the CDR3 is TGCGCCAGCACGCGGGGGAAAGGCGGGAGGTGCTCCTACGAGCAGTACTTC. Translating gives CASTRGKGGRCSYEQYF.

This clone has just a few counts. The chain couples TRBV27 to TRBJ2-3; 7 nucleotides align to TRBD1. The CDR3 contains 15 residues. CDR1 and CDR2 (germline): MNHEY, SMNVEV (reference sequence). V dropped 5 bases and J dropped 2; count of bases not matched to a gene: 7. The DNA of the CDR3 is TGTGCCAGCAGTCCTTCGACAGGGCCCACAGATACGCAGTATTTT. Protein: CASSPSTGPTDTQYF.

The chain is built from TRBV5-1 and TRBJ1-5, with D hard to call. V gave up 5 bases and J gave up 6 bases, with 18 bases separating them. The CDR3 has 15 residues. Germline CDR1 is SGHRS and CDR2 is YFSETQ. The CDR3 protein is CASSSDPSGSQPQHF. In DNA, the CDR3 is TGCGCCAGCAGTTCAGATCCCAGCGGCAGTCAGCCCCAGCATTTT.

The count of this clone is one. The chain links TRBV5-1 to TRBJ2-5; tentatively, D is TRBD2 (6 bases). Germline CDR1 SGHRS, CDR2 YFSETQ. This CDR3 is 17 amino acids long. V lost 4 bases to trimming and J lost 4 bases, with 23 bases between them. CDR3 DNA sequence: TGCGCCAGCAGCAAGGGATACAGGACGGTGGAGGGAGAGACCCAGTACTTC. Its translation is CASSKGYRTVEGETQYF.

This chain links TRBV7-9 with TRBJ2-1; D might be TRBD1 (5 bases). V was trimmed by 2 bases and J by 8 bases, leaving 16 bases between them. Germline CDR1 reads SEHNR; CDR2 reads FQNEAQ (reference sequence). CDR3 length equals 15 residues. In nucleotides, the CDR3 is TGTGCCAGCAGCTTACGTCGGCAGGGTTTGGATGAGCAGTTCTTC. It translates to CASSLRRQGLDEQFF.

This rearrangement joins TRBV19 to TRBJ2-2, with 8 bases that match TRBD1. The germline gives CDR1 LNHDA, CDR2 SQIVND (reference sequence). V shed 5 bases and J 6 bases; nucleotides not matched to a gene: 2. There are 13 residues in the CDR3. In DNA, the CDR3 is TGTGCCAGTAGTGTGACAGGGGCCGGGGAGCTGTTTTTT. Translated, it gives CASSVTGAGELFF.

The chain has TRBV3-1 (or the pseudogene TRBV3-2) and TRBJ2-1; 7 positions agree with TRBD2. The germline V gene has CDR1 LGHDT and CDR2 YNNKEL (reference sequence). The length of the CDR3 is 17 residues. The junction had 12 bases not matched to a gene; V was cut back by 0 bases and J by 7 bases. The CDR3 DNA sequence: TGTGCCAGCAGCCAAGATCGGACGCAGCGGGGATTGAATGAGCAGTTCTTC. Protein sequence: CASSQDRTQRGLNEQFF.